A single TCR beta chain is shown here with its context. A second roughly 6 to 12 cycle PCR used barcoded and J-beta primers. Template switching added a 12-random-nucleotide identifier to every cDNA molecule. TCRdb reprocessed the 5' RACE reads with MiXCR, giving one entry per CDR3 protein. This sample has about 1.6 million distinct CDR3 sequences, with approximately 32% found just once. This entry comes from a study of blood T cells in healthy people across ages. Looked up from germline, CDR1 is SGDLS and CDR2 is YYNGEE. Deletions cut 0 bases from V and 4 bases from J, with 14 bases between. This CDR3 is built from 15 residues.

The chain is built from TRBV9 and TRBJ2-7; D is perhaps TRBD2 (6 bases). This receptor was identified in a woman under 40 in good health. Sequenced: blood. The CDR3 spells CASSVGHGGGYEQYF. The CDR3 DNA reads TGTGCCAGCAGCGTAGGGCACGGGGGAGGATACGAGCAGTACTTC.